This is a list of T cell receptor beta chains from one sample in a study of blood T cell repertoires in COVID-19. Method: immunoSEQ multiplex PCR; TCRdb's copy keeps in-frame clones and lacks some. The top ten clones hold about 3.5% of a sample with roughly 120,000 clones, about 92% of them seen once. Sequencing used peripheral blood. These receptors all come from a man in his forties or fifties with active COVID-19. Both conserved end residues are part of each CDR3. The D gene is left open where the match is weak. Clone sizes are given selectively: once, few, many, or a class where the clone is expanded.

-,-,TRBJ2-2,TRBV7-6,CASSLDRASAGELFF,TGTGCCAGCAGCTTAGATAGAGCCAGCGCCGGGGAGCTGTTTTTT
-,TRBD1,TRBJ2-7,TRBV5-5,CASSSEQGAFSYEQYF,TGTGCCAGCAGCTCGGAACAGGGGGCGTTCTCCTACGAGCAGTACTTC
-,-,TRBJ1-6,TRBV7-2,CASSLEGRGNSPLHF,TGTGCCAGCAGCTTAGAGGGACGGGGGAATTCACCCCTCCACTTT
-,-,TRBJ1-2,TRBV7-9,CASSLGDIYGYTF,TGTGCCAGCAGCTTAGGGGACATCTATGGCTACACCTTC
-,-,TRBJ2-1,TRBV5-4,CAMSQGDEQFF,TGTGCCATGTCGCAGGGTGATGAGCAGTTCTTC
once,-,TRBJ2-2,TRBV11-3,CASSVTQPLAWELFF,TGTGCCAGCAGCGTTACACAGCCTCTAGCCTGGGAGCTGTTTTTT
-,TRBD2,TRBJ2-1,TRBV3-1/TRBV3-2,CASSRKRERFYEQFF,TGTGCCAGCAGCCGGAAGCGGGAGAGGTTCTATGAGCAGTTCTTC
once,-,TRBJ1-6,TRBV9,CASSVDIQNNSPLHF,TGTGCCAGCAGCGTAGACATACAGAATAATTCACCCCTCCACTTT
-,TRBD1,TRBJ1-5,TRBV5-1,CASSLDSDRELNQPQHF,TGCGCCAGCAGCTTAGATAGCGACAGGGAGCTCAATCAGCCCCAGCATTTT
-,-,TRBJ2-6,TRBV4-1,CASSPTRANVLTF,TGCGCCAGCAGCCCCACAAGGGCCAACGTCCTGACTTTC
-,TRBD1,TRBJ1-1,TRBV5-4,CASSADRDTEAFF,TGTGCCAGCAGCGCGGACAGGGACACTGAAGCTTTCTTT
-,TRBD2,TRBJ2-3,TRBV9,CASSVVSGGADTQYF,TGTGCCAGCAGCGTAGTAAGCGGGGGGGCCGATACGCAGTATTTT
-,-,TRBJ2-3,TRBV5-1,CASSDGDTDTQYF,TGCGCCAGCAGCGACGGGGACACAGATACGCAGTATTTT
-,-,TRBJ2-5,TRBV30,CAWSRGETQYF,TGTGCCTGGAGTCGAGGGGAGACCCAGTACTTC